These 21 T cell receptor beta chains were all obtained from the same sample, sequenced in a study of metastatic and nonmetastatic thyroid tumors (dated by TCRdb to the early 2020s). Libraries were built with PCR. This sample was sequenced with an Illumina HiSeq 4000. TCRdb trimmed the raw reads at Q25, called clones with MiXCR and kept productive beta chains. The sample yields tens of thousands of clones; 15% to 20% were counted once. The ten largest clones take up 9.5% to 15% of the sample. None of the patients had been given any treatment before thyroid surgery. The sequenced sample consisted of blood. These receptors all come from a female donor with papillary thyroid cancer or a benign thyroid nodule (not recorded which). Some clones in this sample may be carry-over from other donors' samples.

This clone was seen many times. This chain connects TRBV27 to TRBJ1-1; D remains unclear. Trimming took off 3 bases at V and 1 base at J, with 6 bases between the two ends. The germline CDR1 and CDR2 sequences are MNHEY and SMNVEV (reference sequence). The CDR3 contains 13 residues. In nucleotides, the CDR3 is TGTGCCAGCAGTTTGTTGAGGAACACTGAAGCTTTCTTT. Translated, it gives CASSLLRNTEAFF.

This clone was counted only a few times. A read error may account for a junction end that differs from germline. This chain connects TRBV6-1 to TRBJ1-5, with D hard to call. The germline CDR1 and CDR2 sequences are MNHNS and SASEGT. The length of the CDR3 is 15 residues. CDR3 region: CASTRLDGSNQPHHF. CDR3 nucleotides: TGTGCCAGCACCCGACTGGACGGTAGCAATCAGCCCCATCATTTT.

This clone has a count of ten or more. The V call is TRBV5-8, the J call TRBJ2-5; D gene unclear. The V end was cut by 1 base, the J end by 9 bases, with 13 bases between. CDR1 and CDR2 (germline): SGHTS, YDEGEE. The CDR3 has 13 residues. CDR3 loop: CASSLKGGEAQYF. CDR3 coding DNA: TGTGCCAGCAGCTTGAAGGGCGGTGAGGCCCAGTACTTC.

In this sample, this clone turned up many times. V and J are TRBV19 and TRBJ2-3; TRBD1 agrees at 7 bases. The germline gives CDR1 LNHDA, CDR2 SQIVND (reference sequence). The CDR3 sequence is 17 residues long. With V trimmed by 0 bases and J by 1 base, 7 bases remained unmatched. CDR3 bases: TGTGCCAGTAGTATAGATAGCCCCGGGACAGGCACAGATACGCAGTATTTT. Protein sequence: CASSIDSPGTGTDTQYF.

As regards this clone: A much more abundant neighbour one base away suggests this may be a read error. The chain employs TRBV28 and TRBJ2-1; TRBD2 matches 8 bases. The CDR3 covers 14 residues. Germline values: CDR1 MDHEN, CDR2 SYDVKM. V lost 4 bases, J lost 9 bases, and 8 bases stayed unmatched. CDR3 coding DNA: TGTGCCAGCAGTTCTGTCGGGAGGGCCGCTGAGCAGTTCTTC. It codes for CASSSVGRAAEQFF.

This clone was counted ten times or more. CDR3 coding DNA: TGTGCCAGCAGTGACCCCGCCTCAACGGGAGGAACAGAGACCCAGTACTTC. Amino acid sequence: CASSDPASTGGTETQYF. This chain connects TRBV6-4 to TRBJ2-5; 7 bases line up with TRBD2. The germline V gene encodes CDR1 MRHNA and CDR2 SNTAGT. V was clipped by 2 bases and J by 4 bases; unmatched bases: 13. CDR3 length equals 17 residues.

This clone was counted at least ten times. J is TRBJ1-5 and V is TRBV12-3 or TRBV12-4; tentatively, D is TRBD1 (6 bases). The CDR3 is made up of 13 amino acids. Between the trimmed V and J ends, which lost 5 bases and 7 bases, there was a span of 12 bases. The CDR3 reads CASSPQGRQPQHF. The CDR3 DNA sequence: TGTGCCAGCAGTCCTCAGGGGAGGCAGCCCCAGCATTTT.

This clone was counted ten times or more. The chain links TRBV20-1 to TRBJ2-5; possibly TRBD1 for D (6 bases). The CDR3 covers 14 residues. Trimming removed 6 bases at V and 4 bases at J, with 18 bases between. From germline, CDR1 is DFQATT and CDR2 SNEGSKA (reference sequence). This CDR3 reads CSARFFEGVETQYF. The CDR3 coding sequence is TGCAGTGCCCGCTTTTTCGAGGGGGTAGAGACCCAGTACTTC.

This clone has a count of ten or more. V usage is TRBV19 and J usage is TRBJ2-3; D call uncertain. Germline lookup yields CDR1 LNHDA and CDR2 SQIVND (reference sequence). The CDR3 runs to 14 residues. The germline V and J ends were trimmed by 5 bases and 0 bases, with 9 bases remaining between them. CDR3 region: CASSELTSTDTQYF. The DNA for the CDR3 is TGTGCCAGTAGTGAGCTTACTAGCACAGATACGCAGTATTTT.

Comments on this clone: One end of the junction varies from germline; a read error may be responsible. This chain connects TRBV18 to TRBJ2-7; TRBD1 agrees at 8 bases. In germline, CDR1 is KGHSH, CDR2 LQKENI. This CDR3 spans 16 amino acids. The CDR3 DNA reads TGTGCCAGCTCGCCACCCGGGGCAGGGGGCTTGTACGAGCAGTACTTC. Residues: CASSPPGAGGLYEQYF.

This clone was seen many times. This rearrangement joins TRBV12-5 to TRBJ1-1; 7 bases are a match to TRBD1. Germline assignment: CDR1 LGHNT and CDR2 FRNRAP. V shed 3 bases, J shed 4 bases, and the junction held 8 bases outside the gene matches. CDR3 size: 15 residues. The CDR3 region is CASGFGSRGSTEAFF. For the CDR3, the DNA is TGTGCTAGTGGTTTTGGGTCCAGGGGGTCCACTGAAGCTTTCTTT.

The table lists this clone with a few counts. The rearrangement uses TRBV6-4 and TRBJ2-3, with 9 bases aligning to TRBD2. Germline V gene data show CDR1 as MRHNA and CDR2 as SNTAGT. This CDR3 is built from 14 residues. The ends lost 2 bases at V and 3 bases at J; junction bases unmatched: 0. The CDR3 coding sequence is TGTGCCAGCAGTGACACTAGCGGGACAGATACGCAGTATTTT. Protein: CASSDTSGTDTQYF.

This clone appeared many times. The rearrangement links TRBV6-1 to TRBJ2-3; D perhaps matches TRBD1 (6 bases). Per germline, CDR1 MNHNS and CDR2 SASEGT. The CDR3 is 15 residues long. Trimming pared 5 bases from V and 2 bases from J, leaving 14 bases between. The CDR3 sequence: CASSSTTGVTDTQYF. CDR3 sequence (DNA): TGTGCCAGCAGTTCAACGACAGGTGTCACAGATACGCAGTATTTT.

The sample holds many counts of this clone. V is TRBV9 and J is TRBJ1-6; D gene unclear. V lost 0 bases, J lost 6 bases, and 7 bases lay in between. CDR1 and CDR2 (germline): SGDLS, YYNGEE. The CDR3 sequence is 14 residues long. The CDR3 DNA reads as TGTGCCAGCAGCGTAGAGGGATCTAATTCACCCCTCCACTTT. Amino acid sequence: CASSVEGSNSPLHF.

The chain joins TRBV4-2 to TRBJ1-6; D not resolved. The CDR3 totals 16 residues. Germline CDR1 and CDR2: LGHNA and YNFKEQ. Trimming removed 9 bases from V and 1 base from J, with 16 bases in between. DNA of the CDR3: TGTGCCAGTAGCTCAAGCGGGGATTCCTATAATTCACCCCTCCACTTT. Amino acids: CASSSSGDSYNSPLHF.

This clone was seen more than once but under ten times. The chain carries TRBV10-1 and TRBJ1-6, with D hard to call. CDR3 size: 13 residues. The germline V and J ends were trimmed by 8 bases and 9 bases, with 14 bases remaining between them. Germline-derived CDR1 and CDR2 are WNHNN and SYGVQD (reference sequence). Written as DNA, the CDR3 is TGCGCCAGCCGACGTGGAGGTGGTTCACCCCTCCACTTT. It specifies CASRRGGGSPLHF.

This sequence joins TRBV7-8 and TRBJ1-1, with D uncertain. V was pared by 2 bases and J by 1 base, with 8 bases between. The CDR3 loop spans 14 amino acids. Germline-derived CDR1 and CDR2 are SGHVS and FQNEAQ. CDR3 bases: TGTGCCAGCAGCTTACGCTCGGAGAACACTGAAGCTTTCTTT. Protein: CASSLRSENTEAFF. Combining the CDR3 with reference TRBV7-8 and TRBJ1-1 gives the whole variable domain GAGVSQSPRYKVAKRGQDVALRCDPISGHVSLFWYQQALGQGPEFLTYFQNEAQLDKSGLPSDRFFAERPEGSVSTLKIQRTQQEDSAVYLCASSLRSENTEAFFGQGTRLTVV.

This clone was counted at least ten times. The rearrangement links TRBV27 to TRBJ2-5, with D possibly being TRBD2 (5 bases). V was cut by 4 bases and J by 10 bases, with 22 bases left in between. Germline values: CDR1 MNHEY, CDR2 SMNVEV (reference sequence). The CDR3 runs 15 residues. CDR3 residues: CASSSILEGADNQYF. CDR3 sequence (DNA): TGTGCCAGCAGTTCGATCCTAGAGGGCGCCGATAACCAGTACTTC.

This clone has at least ten counts. This chain joins TRBV18 and TRBJ1-2; possibly TRBD1 for D (5 bases). The germline V gene encodes CDR1 KGHSH and CDR2 LQKENI. The CDR3 loop spans 12 amino acids. V gave up 6 bases and J gave up 6 bases, with 11 bases separating them. The DNA of the CDR3 is TGTGCCAGCTCCCTCGCAGGGAATGGCTACACCTTC. Protein product: CASSLAGNGYTF.

The chain couples TRBV10-3 to TRBJ2-2, with D tentatively TRBD1 or TRBD2 (5 bases each). The V and J ends lost 9 bases and 3 bases respectively, with 17 bases between them. Germline-derived CDR1 and CDR2 are ENHRY and SYGVKD. The CDR3 spans 15 residues. CDR3 DNA: TGTGCCATGTCGATACCGGGACCCCACACCGGGGAGCTGTTTTTT. Its protein is CAMSIPGPHTGELFF.

This clone is a singleton in its sample. The chain carries TRBV20-1 and TRBJ2-7; 13 bases line up with TRBD2. Per germline, CDR1 DFQATT and CDR2 SNEGSKA (reference sequence). This CDR3 has 14 amino acids. V was pared by 6 bases and J by 5 bases, with 7 bases of the junction left unmatched. The chain's CDR3 is CSARTSGSINEQYF. The DNA of the CDR3 is TGCAGTGCGAGGACTAGCGGGAGTATCAACGAGCAGTACTTC.